These 19 T cell receptor beta chains came from one sample sequenced in a study of control samples from healthy donors and cancer patients. Sequencing was performed with immunoSEQ multiplex PCR; in TCRdb, only in-frame clones are kept and a portion is missing. Of roughly 95,000 clones in the sample, roughly 92% were seen once. The sample was blood. The source of these receptors is a woman in her twenties or thirties in good health.

V and J are TRBV9 and TRBJ1-1; no reliable D call. The CDR3 has 15 residues. The germline gives CDR1 SGDLS, CDR2 YYNGEE. The germline V and J ends were trimmed by 0 bases and 0 bases, with 9 bases remaining between them. The CDR3 DNA reads as TGTGCCAGCAGCGTAGGTTGGGGTATGAACACTGAAGCTTTCTTT. This encodes CASSVGWGMNTEAFF.

The chain joins TRBV7-6 to TRBJ1-1; D gene uncertain. Germline V gene lookup returns CDR1 SGHVS and CDR2 FNYEAQ. The V end lost 5 bases, the J end lost 2 bases, and 6 bases lay between the germline ends. This CDR3 region has 12 residues. DNA for the CDR3: TGTGCCAGCAGCGAGTATAACACTGAAGCTTTCTTT. Encoded protein: CASSEYNTEAFF.

The chain links TRBV5-1 to TRBJ2-2; 8 nucleotides align to TRBD1. The CDR3 is 16 residues long. Germline trimming cut 3 bases from V and 4 bases from J; bases unmatched to any gene: 8. The germline V gene has CDR1 SGHRS and CDR2 YFSETQ. CDR3 protein: CASSSRRTGSTGELFF. For the CDR3, the DNA is TGCGCCAGCAGCTCGAGGAGGACAGGGAGCACCGGGGAGCTGTTTTTT.

V usage is TRBV7-6 and J usage is TRBJ1-2; D gene ambiguous. Germline CDR1 is SGHVS and CDR2 is FNYEAQ. Trimming cost V 6 bases and J 6 bases, with 14 bases left between them. The CDR3 spans 13 residues. CDR3 sequence reads: CASRPANGNGYTF. The CDR3 nucleotides read TGTGCCAGCAGACCGGCGAACGGGAATGGCTACACCTTC.

The chain links TRBV5-1 to TRBJ2-1, with 7 bases aligning to TRBD1. CDR3 size: 15 residues. The J segment lost 8 bases and the V segment lost 0 bases, leaving 8 bases of the junction unmatched. The V gene's germline CDR1 is SGHRS and CDR2 YFSETQ. The CDR3 spells CASSLGGRGIYEQFF. CDR3 DNA sequence: TGCGCCAGCAGCTTGGGAGGCAGGGGGATTTATGAGCAGTTCTTC.

This sequence joins TRBV19 and TRBJ2-7, with D tentatively TRBD2 (6 bases). V lost 6 bases and J lost 2, with 20 bases in between. CDR3 length equals 16 residues. Germline V gene lookup returns CDR1 LNHDA and CDR2 SQIVND (reference sequence). This chain's CDR3 is CASSPDFGREAYEQYF. The CDR3 coding sequence is TGTGCCAGTAGCCCCGATTTCGGCAGGGAGGCCTACGAGCAGTACTTC.

This clone was observed a single time. The chain combines TRBV9 with TRBJ1-3; D not resolved. The V gene's germline CDR1 is SGDLS and CDR2 YYNGEE. Trimming left V 0 bases short and J 0 bases short, with 13 bases between. This CDR3 comprises 17 residues. The DNA for the CDR3 is TGTGCCAGCAGCGTAGGGTCCGCGACGAGCTCTGGAAACACCATATATTTT. It codes for CASSVGSATSSGNTIYF.

This clone was recorded once. The genes are TRBV29-1 and TRBJ1-4; tentatively, D is TRBD1 (5 bases). V lost 7 bases to trimming and J lost 4 bases, with 13 bases between them. This CDR3 contains 13 residues. The germline CDR1 and CDR2 sequences are SQVTM and ANQGSEA. This CDR3 is CSAWDPNNEKLFF. The CDR3 DNA follows: TGCAGCGCTTGGGACCCAAATAATGAAAAACTGTTTTTT. Full variable domain (outside the CDR3, taken from reference TRBV29-1 and TRBJ1-4): SAVISQKPSRDICQRGTSLTIQCQVDSQVTMMFWYRQQPGQSLTLIATANQGSEATYESGFVIDKFPISRPNLTFSTLTVSNMSPEDSSIYLCSAWDPNNEKLFFGSGTQLSVL.

The chain couples TRBV7-8 to TRBJ1-5; D is uncertain. CDR1 SGHVS and CDR2 FQNEAQ come from the germline V gene. This CDR3 comprises 15 residues. V was cut by 1 base and J by 9 bases, with 16 bases left in between. The DNA for the CDR3 is TGTGCCAGCAGCTTAGGGGCGGACCTTCTTGGGCCCCAGCATTTT. Encoded protein: CASSLGADLLGPQHF.

J is TRBJ2-7 and V is TRBV19; D remains unclear. Germline V gene data show CDR1 as LNHDA and CDR2 as SQIVND (reference sequence). This CDR3 has 15 residues. V was trimmed by 3 bases and J by 1 base, leaving 13 bases between them. Written as DNA, the CDR3 is TGTGCCAGTAGTATGAAGGGCGAAATTTCCTACGAGCAGTACTTC. This codes for CASSMKGEISYEQYF.

The chain is built from TRBV7-8 and TRBJ2-3; tentatively, D is TRBD2 (5 bases). Trimming took off 3 bases at V and 6 bases at J, with 10 bases between the two ends. Per germline, CDR1 SGHVS and CDR2 FQNEAQ. The CDR3 sequence is 13 residues long. The CDR3, as DNA: TGTGCCAGCAGCTTGGGAGAGACGGATACGCAGTATTTT. It is translated as CASSLGETDTQYF.

V and J are TRBV5-1 and TRBJ2-1; D is unclear. CDR1 SGHRS and CDR2 YFSETQ come from the germline V gene. This CDR3 is built from 13 residues. Trimming removed 2 bases from V and 7 bases from J, with 10 bases in between. This CDR3 reads CASSLGWQNEQFF. CDR3 DNA: TGCGCCAGCAGCTTAGGGTGGCAGAATGAGCAGTTCTTC.

The rearrangement joins TRBV6-5 to TRBJ1-1, with 7 bases lining up with TRBD1. Trimming took 0 bases from V and 1 from J; bases not matched to a gene: 2. The CDR3 is made up of 15 amino acids. Germline CDR1 reads MNHEY; CDR2 reads SVGAGI. CDR3 nucleotides: TGTGCCAGCAGTTACTCCTGGACAGGGAACACTGAAGCTTTCTTT. Protein: CASSYSWTGNTEAFF.

This clone turned up a few times. The chain joins TRBV5-1 to TRBJ2-2; 10 nucleotides match TRBD2. Trimming at V came to 3 bases and at J to 5 bases, leaving 7 bases not matched to a gene. The germline V gene has CDR1 SGHRS and CDR2 YFSETQ. The CDR3 is made up of 16 amino acids. Written as DNA, the CDR3 is TGCGCCAGCAGCTCCCAGCGGGGGGGCTTAACCGGGGAGCTGTTTTTT. It translates to CASSSQRGGLTGELFF.

The chain links TRBV2 to TRBJ1-1; D is possibly TRBD1 (5 bases). Deletions cut 3 bases from V and 0 bases from J, with 8 bases between. Looked up from germline, CDR1 is SNHLY and CDR2 is FYNNEI. The CDR3 sequence is 14 residues long. The DNA for the CDR3 is TGTGCCAGCAGTGAGCAGGGCCTGAACACTGAAGCTTTCTTT. It yields the protein CASSEQGLNTEAFF.

The gene calls are TRBV6-5 and TRBJ2-7; 11 bases line up with TRBD2. The V gene end was trimmed by 6 bases and the J gene end by 4 bases; junction bases not matched to a gene: 2. The CDR3 runs 13 residues. From germline, CDR1 is MNHEY and CDR2 SVGAGI. Written as DNA, the CDR3 is TGTGCCAGCAGGGGACTAGCGGATTACGAGCAGTACTTC. It translates to CASRGLADYEQYF.

The table lists this clone with a few counts. The chain uses TRBV7-9 and TRBJ2-5; D not certain. Germline lookup yields CDR1 SEHNR and CDR2 FQNEAQ (reference sequence). The CDR3 sequence is 12 residues long. V lost 7 bases, J lost 5 bases, and 11 bases lay in between. The CDR3 sequence: CASTQEGETQYF. The CDR3 bases are TGTGCCAGCACCCAAGAAGGGGAGACCCAGTACTTC. Based on the CDR3 plus reference TRBV7-9 and TRBJ2-5, the full variable domain is DTGVSQNPRHKITKRGQNVTFRCDPISEHNRLYWYRQTLGQGPEFLTYFQNEAQLEKSRLLSDRFSAERPKGSFSTLEIQRTEQGDSAMYLCASTQEGETQYFGPGTRLLVL.

The chain links TRBV7-9 to TRBJ2-7, with 7 bases that match TRBD1. The CDR3 has 14 amino acids. Germline V gene data show CDR1 as SEHNR and CDR2 as FQNEAQ (reference sequence). With 2 bases clipped from V and 6 bases from J, the junction kept 7 bases outside the gene matches. CDR3 coding DNA: TGTGCCAGCAGCTTAACTACAGGGGTGGTCGAGCAGTACTTC. Its protein product is CASSLTTGVVEQYF.

The V call is TRBV28, the J call TRBJ1-5; D ambiguous. Germline CDR1 and CDR2: MDHEN and SYDVKM. This CDR3 is built from 19 residues. V was cut by 6 bases and J by 1 base, with 25 bases left in between. Here the CDR3 DNA reads TGTGCCAGCAGCCCACCGGCCCGGGCCGCTTTGTGGAGCAATCAGCCCCAGCATTTT. It encodes CASSPPARAALWSNQPQHF.